This T cell receptor (beta chain) is drawn from a study of T cells in Graves' hyperthyroidism and ophthalmopathy. Findings and limits, study-wide: Within blood appeared most thyroid clonotypes that had expanded above 0.001. Median prediction lead before ophthalmopathy onset was 5 to 7.5 months with the model.

When ophthalmopathy did not progress within 18 months, Graves' hyperthyroidism was considered stable. The authors took PBMCs from about 9.5 ml fresh peripheral blood. This clonotype was found a few times. Its specificity is unknown. Using RNA transcripts as the source, TCR beta CDR3 regions were amplified. Using the HTBI primer set, a first-round RT-PCR was run on the TCR CDR3. TCRdb re-called the multiplex PCR reads with MiXCR, one entry per CDR3 protein. The data hold roughly 510,000 distinct CDR3 sequences, with less than 25% observed a single time. V gave up 1 base and J gave up 4 bases; unmatched junction bases: 2. The CDR3 runs to 14 residues. Germline CDR1 reads SGHTA; CDR2 reads FQGNSA.

The clonotype originates from a man younger than 30 with Graves' hyperthyroidism. The sequenced material came from blood. This sequence joins TRBV7-2 and TRBJ2-5, with 8 bases identical to TRBD1. The CDR3 loop reads CASSLDDRGETQYF. CDR3 sequence (DNA): TGTGCCAGCAGCTTAGATGACAGGGGAGAGACCCAGTACTTC.